This TCR beta chain comes out of a study of read filtering for tumor transcriptome and immune sequencing. As for the study in general: R-ISS stage counts were about 8 for I, approximately 16 for II, roughly seven for III. TCR-mapped reads were about 4.05 to 11 million with IR-seq versus about 75 to 1,400 with RNA-seq.

Bone marrow was sampled from every patient at the time of active disease. This clonotype came up many times. Molecular barcoded adaptors covering alpha/delta and beta/gamma chains were used on approximately 400 ng RNA. TCRdb fed the reads into MiXCR, producing one record per CDR3 protein. The sample records approximately 40,000 distinct CDR3 sequences, roughly 13% being singletons. This clonotype was sampled from a donor aged 40 or older with multiple myeloma. The source material was a population of CD138-negative cells sorted from bone marrow.

The CDR3 bases are TGTGCCAGCAGCCCACGGGTGGCGAACACTGAAGCTTTCTTT. This gives the protein CASSPRVANTEAFF. The rearrangement links TRBV7-9 to TRBJ1-1; D remains ambiguous. Trimming cost V 5 bases and J 1 base, with 11 bases left between them. The CDR3 contains 14 residues. Germline V gene lookup returns CDR1 SEHNR and CDR2 FQNEAQ (reference sequence).